These T cell receptor beta chains were read from a single sample in a study of blood T cell repertoires in COVID-19. Generated by immunoSEQ multiplex PCR, the TCRdb table keeps only in-frame clones and is missing some. The repertoire has just under 150,000 clones, roughly 87% of them found once; the top ten carry about 1.6%. Source material: peripheral blood. The receptors stem from a human donor in a cohort sampled during active COVID-19. Each CDR3 is given with its conserved first and last residue. D genes are given only for firm matches. Size tells how often a clone was seen (once, few, many) or the class of an expanded clone, and some rows leave it out.

length	size	J	V	D	DNA	CDR3
14	-	TRBJ2-4	TRBV4-2	-	TGTGCCAGCAGCGCGGGTCCCCAAAGCAACATTCAGTACTTC	CASSAGPQSNIQYF
15	-	TRBJ2-7	TRBV10-1	TRBD2	TGCGCCAGCAGTGAGTCCGGCGGGGGGCGAGGCGAGCAGTACTTC	CASSESGGGRGEQYF
16	-	TRBJ2-1	TRBV2	-	TGTGCCAGCAGTGGCAGGCATGGAAGACCCTACAATGAGCAGTTCTTC	CASSGRHGRPYNEQFF
16	-	TRBJ1-1	TRBV2	TRBD1	TGTGCCAGCAGTGAAGCGAAGTACAGGGGGAACACTGAAGCTTTCTTT	CASSEAKYRGNTEAFF
15	once	TRBJ2-7	TRBV7-2	-	TGTGCCAGCAGACCAATCGCCAGTTCCCCTTACGAGCAGTACTTC	CASRPIASSPYEQYF
12	-	TRBJ2-5	TRBV3-1/TRBV3-2	-	TGTGCCAGCAGCCAAGATCTCTGGACCCAGTACTTC	CASSQDLWTQYF
17	few	TRBJ2-1	TRBV3-1/TRBV3-2	-	TGTGCCAGCAGCCAATCGTTTCCGGGACTGGGAAACAATGAGCAGTTCTTC	CASSQSFPGLGNNEQFF
14	-	TRBJ2-3	TRBV2	TRBD2	TGTGCCAGCAGTAGGGCGGGGGGACCCGATACGCAGTATTTT	CASSRAGGPDTQYF
14	-	TRBJ2-5	TRBV5-4	TRBD2	TGTGCCAGCGGAAGTAGCGGGGGGACCGAGACCCAGTACTTC	CASGSSGGTETQYF
16	-	TRBJ1-2	TRBV5-4	TRBD1	TGTGCCAGCAGCTTGGCAAGGACAGGGGGCGCCGGGGGCTACACCTTC	CASSLARTGGAGGYTF
14	-	TRBJ2-7	TRBV15	TRBD1	TGTGCCACCAGTATCGGGACAGTAGACTACGAGCAGTACTTC	CATSIGTVDYEQYF
16	-	TRBJ1-6	TRBV6-5	-	TGTGCCAGCAGTTACTCCGGGGGAAACTTAAATTCACCCCTCCACTTT	CASSYSGGNLNSPLHF
14	-	TRBJ2-1	TRBV5-1	TRBD2	TGCGCCAGCAGCTTCGCGGGGGGGAGAAATGAGCAGTTCTTC	CASSFAGGRNEQFF
15	-	TRBJ2-7	TRBV4-1	-	TGCGCCAGCAGCCAAGGATTTCAGGGGTACTACGAGCAGTACTTC	CASSQGFQGYYEQYF
15	-	TRBJ1-2	TRBV4-1	TRBD1	TGCGCCAGCAGCCAAGAGCAGGGGGTCTACTATGGCTACACCTTC	CASSQEQGVYYGYTF
13	-	TRBJ2-7	TRBV3-1/TRBV3-2	-	TGTGCCAGCAGTCGAGGACGGGGATACGAGCAGTACTTC	CASSRGRGYEQYF
13	-	TRBJ1-5	TRBV19	-	TGTGCCAGTAGGGCCAGGGCAAATCAGCCCCAGCATTTT	CASRARANQPQHF
14	few	TRBJ2-7	TRBV5-4	-	TGTGCCAGCAGCTTGGACATACAGGGCTACGAGCAGTACTTC	CASSLDIQGYEQYF
16	-	TRBJ2-1	TRBV6-1	-	TGTGCCAGCAGTGTTTCCGGGACACTCTCCTACAATGAGCAGTTCTTC	CASSVSGTLSYNEQFF
12	once	TRBJ2-7	TRBV19	TRBD1	TGTGCCAGCTCGGACAGGGGCAGCGAGCAGTACTTC	CASSDRGSEQYF
16	once	TRBJ2-3	TRBV5-1	TRBD2	TGCGCCAGCAGCTTGATGGCTAGCGGGGGCGGGGATACGCAGTATTTT	CASSLMASGGGDTQYF
15	-	TRBJ1-1	TRBV19	-	TGTGCCAGTAGTCCCCTGACAGGACAGAACACTGAAGCTTTCTTT	CASSPLTGQNTEAFF
16	-	TRBJ2-5	TRBV4-1	TRBD1	TGCGCCAGCAGCCAAAGAGGGGGCGAGGGGCAAGAGACCCAGTACTTC	CASSQRGGEGQETQYF
15	-	TRBJ1-4	TRBV15	-	TGTGCCACCAGCAGAGTGGGCAGGACAAATGAAAAACTGTTTTTT	CATSRVGRTNEKLFF
16	-	TRBJ2-7	TRBV5-6	TRBD2	TGTGCCAGCAGCCCCGGCCTAGCGGGGGAGACCTACGAGCAGTACTTC	CASSPGLAGETYEQYF
16	-	TRBJ2-1	TRBV5-4	TRBD2	TGTGCCAGCAGCTCCGGTAGCGGGGGGCCACCCAATGAGCAGTTCTTC	CASSSGSGGPPNEQFF
13	-	TRBJ1-5	TRBV6-5	-	TGTGCCAGCAGCCGGGAGGGCATCGGCCCCCAGCATTTT	CASSREGIGPQHF
16	-	TRBJ2-3	TRBV11-1	TRBD2	TGTGCCAGCAGCCCCCGACTAGCGGGGAGCACAGATACGCAGTATTTT	CASSPRLAGSTDTQYF
13	-	TRBJ1-3	TRBV27	-	TGTGCCAGCCGGGCAGGGGCTGGAAACACCATATATTTT	CASRAGAGNTIYF
15	few	TRBJ1-5	TRBV6-1	-	TGTGCCAGCAGTGAATGGCAGCAGGCCAATCAGCCCCAGCATTTT	CASSEWQQANQPQHF
13	few	TRBJ1-1	TRBV11-2	-	TGTGCCAGCAGCTTCCAGTATTACACTGAAGCTTTCTTT	CASSFQYYTEAFF
13	-	TRBJ1-2	TRBV7-9	-	TGTGCCAGCAGCTTAGTAGGCGGGAATGGCTACACCTTC	CASSLVGGNGYTF
13	once	TRBJ2-1	TRBV3-1/TRBV3-2	-	TGTGCCAGCAGCCAAGTGGAGGGGTATGAGCAGTTCTTC	CASSQVEGYEQFF
14	-	TRBJ2-7	TRBV3-1/TRBV3-2	TRBD2	TGTGCCAGCAGCGCTCGGGAGGTTGACTACGAGCAGTACTTC	CASSAREVDYEQYF
16	-	TRBJ1-1	TRBV5-1	TRBD1	TGCGCCAGCAGCTTGGGGGACAGACGGATGAACACTGAAGCTTTCTTT	CASSLGDRRMNTEAFF
13	-	TRBJ2-3	TRBV5-1	-	TGCGCCAGCAGCTTATCGGGTACAGATACGCAGTATTTT	CASSLSGTDTQYF
12	-	TRBJ2-1	TRBV7-8	-	TGTGCCAGCAGCCGGAGCCACAATGAGCAGTTCTTC	CASSRSHNEQFF
14	-	TRBJ1-3	TRBV2	TRBD1	TGTGCCAGCAGCGAAGACAGGGGACGCGACACCATATATTTT	CASSEDRGRDTIYF
14	-	TRBJ2-2	TRBV4-3	-	TGCGCCAGCAGCTCTCTGGGGGCCCCCGGGGAGCTGTTTTTT	CASSSLGAPGELFF
14	-	TRBJ2-1	TRBV15	TRBD2	TGTGCCACCAGCAGAGATTACGGGGGGAATGAGCAGTTCTTC	CATSRDYGGNEQFF
15	-	TRBJ2-3	TRBV6-5	TRBD1	TGTGCCAGCAGGATGGGACAGGGGAACACAGATACGCAGTATTTT	CASRMGQGNTDTQYF
11	-	TRBJ2-3	TRBV20-1	TRBD2	TGCAGTGCTACTAGCGGAGATACGCAGTATTTT	CSATSGDTQYF
14	-	TRBJ1-3	TRBV6-5	-	TGTGCCAGCAGTTACGGGCGATTTGGAAACACCATATATTTT	CASSYGRFGNTIYF
16	-	TRBJ2-2	TRBV4-1	-	TGCGCCAGCAGCCCGGACTTTGGGGTCGACACCGGGGAGCTGTTTTTT	CASSPDFGVDTGELFF
15	once	TRBJ2-1	TRBV5-1	TRBD2	TGCGCCAGCAGCTTGGTAGCGGGGGGCTACAATGAGCAGTTCTTC	CASSLVAGGYNEQFF